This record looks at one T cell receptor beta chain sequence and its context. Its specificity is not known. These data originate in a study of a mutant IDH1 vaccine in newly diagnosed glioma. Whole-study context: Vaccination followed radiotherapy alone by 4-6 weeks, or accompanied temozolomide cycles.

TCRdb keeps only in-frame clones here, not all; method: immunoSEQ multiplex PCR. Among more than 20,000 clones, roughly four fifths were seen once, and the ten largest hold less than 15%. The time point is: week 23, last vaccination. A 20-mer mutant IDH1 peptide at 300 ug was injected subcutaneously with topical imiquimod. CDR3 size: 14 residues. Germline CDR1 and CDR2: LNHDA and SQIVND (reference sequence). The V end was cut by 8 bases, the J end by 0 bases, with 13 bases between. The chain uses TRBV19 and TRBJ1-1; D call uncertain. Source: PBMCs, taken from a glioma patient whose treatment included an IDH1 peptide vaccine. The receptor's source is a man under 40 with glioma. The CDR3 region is CASAPGYLNTEAFF. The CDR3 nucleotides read TGTGCCAGTGCCCCTGGATATTTGAACACTGAAGCTTTCTTT.